This T cell receptor beta chain was retrieved from a study of beta chain features in type 1 diabetes. The study reverse transcribed the entire isolated RNA, so it sequenced expressed TCRB transcripts. Data came from immunoSEQ multiplex PCR; TCRdb stores just in-frame clones and leaves some out. The table shows a few hundred thousand clones, with about 15% occurring only once. Study-wide results and caveats: A cDNA-based sequencing approach could over-represent cells with high TCR expression.

Of note for this clone: The antigen remains undetermined.

Germline-derived CDR1 and CDR2 are SGDLS and YYNGEE. V shed 7 bases and J shed 5 bases, with 12 bases lying between them. CDR3 length: 13 residues. The chain recombines TRBV9 with TRBJ1-4, with a possible D match to TRBD1 (6 bases). Sequenced sample: naive CD4+ T cells from blood. This clonotype was obtained from a man aged 25-40 years in good health. Written as DNA, the CDR3 is TGTGCCAGCGGGCGGGACACCAATGAAAAACTGTTTTTT. Its protein is CASGRDTNEKLFF.